The present T cell receptor (beta chain) was sequenced within a study of T cell responses to AZD1222 COVID-19 vaccine. Broader study findings: CD4 TCRs associated with vaccination spanned spike, dominating at 160-218 and 743-854. Repertoire samples came only from after the peak T cell response. The donor group comprised mostly white British people and more females; the analysis possibly underestimated clonal diversity. An increase in Spike-specific TCR breadth and depth was observed after two AZD1222 doses.

The germline V gene encodes CDR1 LNHDA and CDR2 SQIVND (reference sequence). This CDR3 is 11 amino acids long. Trimming took 3 bases from V and 8 from J; bases not matched to a gene: 0. The table came from immunoSEQ multiplex PCR; TCRdb's copy has only in-frame clones and leaves some out. The sample lists roughly 120,000 clones, around 85% occurring once. Note on this clone: The antigen is undetermined.

This rearrangement joins TRBV19 to TRBJ1-1, with TRBD1 identical over 7 bases. Sequences were derived from peripheral blood, sampled on day 0 of AZD1222 vaccination. The sequence was obtained from an adult in good health. The DNA of the CDR3 is TGTGCCAGTAGTATGGACAGGGAAGCTTTCTTT. Encoded protein: CASSMDREAFF.